Presented here are 6 T cell receptor beta chains from one specimen sequenced in a study of T cell changes during pregnancy in multiple sclerosis. Only in-frame clones appear in the TCRdb table, and some are missing; sequencing was by immunoSEQ multiplex PCR. The sample yields about 64,000 clones, about 90% seen once. The material sequenced was peripheral blood, taken in the second trimester of pregnancy. Receptors were obtained from a female donor in good health, enrolled as a control in a pregnancy study.

V is TRBV5-1 and J is TRBJ1-1, with 7 bases matching TRBD1. The CDR3 is 14 residues long. Germline CDR1 reads SGHRS; CDR2 reads YFSETQ. J gave up 5 bases and V 4 bases, and 8 bases lay outside the gene matches. The CDR3 reads CASSRQGEGTEAFF. In DNA form, the CDR3 reads TGCGCCAGCAGCCGACAGGGAGAGGGAACTGAAGCTTTCTTT.

The chain joins TRBV9 to TRBJ2-5, with D possibly being TRBD2 (5 bases). V lost 5 bases, J lost 3 bases, and 8 bases lay in between. Germline V CDR1 and CDR2: SGDLS, YYNGEE. The CDR3 loop spans 12 amino acids. As DNA, the CDR3 is TGTGCCAGCAGGGGGAGAGAAGAGACCCAGTACTTC. It is translated as CASRGREETQYF.

The V call is TRBV5-1, the J call TRBJ2-3; TRBD1 matches 9 bases. This CDR3 has 15 residues. After removal of 4 bases from V and 1 base from J, the junction contained 4 bases not matched to a gene. Germline CDR1 SGHRS, CDR2 YFSETQ. CDR3 sequence (DNA): TGCGCCAGCAGCAGACAGGGGGTAGGCACAGATACGCAGTATTTT. Residues: CASSRQGVGTDTQYF.

This chain joins TRBV5-1 and TRBJ2-1, with 9 bases that match TRBD1. The CDR3 is made up of 14 amino acids. CDR1 and CDR2 (germline): SGHRS, YFSETQ. With 2 bases clipped from V and 8 bases from J, the junction kept 5 bases outside the gene matches. CDR3 sequence: CASSLTGGADEQFF. CDR3 in DNA: TGCGCCAGCAGCTTAACAGGGGGCGCGGATGAGCAGTTCTTC.

The chain uses TRBV9 and TRBJ2-7, with D possibly TRBD1 on 6 matching bases. Germline V CDR1 and CDR2: SGDLS, YYNGEE. With 2 bases removed from V and 4 bases from J, the gap between germline ends came to 13 bases. The CDR3 spans 14 residues. The CDR3 here is CASSVGTLQYEQYF. The CDR3 DNA sequence: TGTGCCAGCAGCGTCGGGACACTTCAATACGAGCAGTACTTC.

The J gene is TRBJ2-3, the V gene TRBV6-5, with 7 bases that match TRBD2. The junction had 5 bases not matched to a gene; V was cut back by 5 bases and J by 6 bases. CDR1 is MNHEY and CDR2 is SVGAGI in the germline V gene. The CDR3 runs to 13 residues. CDR3 DNA: TGTGCCAGCAGTGGGGGAGGGCCCGATACGCAGTATTTT. This translates into CASSGGGPDTQYF.